The entry below gives a single T cell receptor beta chain sequence along with its context. No antigen is known for it. This sample was taken from a study of T cells after yellow fever vaccination. Study background: The SMART-Seq v4 Ultra Low Input method served to prepare the low-cell-number fractions.

The CDR3 has 16 residues. The V and J ends lost 6 bases and 7 bases respectively, with 22 bases between them. Germline V gene lookup returns CDR1 DFQATT and CDR2 SNEGSKA (reference sequence). Whole-study findings and limits: A large majority of primary-vaccination clones showed up again after the booster (about 97% CD4, approximately 90% CD8). It was a weaker secondary response, yet one that peaked faster, at day 5 versus 15.

Universal primer sites and UMIs were introduced during 5'RACE template-switching synthesis of TCR cDNA. One entry per CDR3 protein results from TCRdb running MiXCR on the 5' RACE reads. The sample shows under 600,000 distinct CDR3 sequences, around an eighth of them seen only once. The chain carries TRBV20-1 and TRBJ1-6, with D tentatively TRBD1 (6 bases). The sequencing here drew on PBMCs, taken on the day of the yellow fever booster vaccination. The source is a man aged 30-40 years who received the YFV17D yellow fever vaccine. The CDR3 bases are TGCAGTGCCAACTCAGGAAACAGGGCAAGCAATTCACCCCTCCACTTT. Protein: CSANSGNRASNSPLHF.